The 8 T cell receptor beta chains below all came from one sample that was sequenced in a study of cytomegalovirus exposure and HLA in healthy donors. Use of 60 Vbeta and 13 Jbeta primers characterized the PCR. Measured with immunoSEQ multiplex PCR; TCRdb has only the in-frame clones, and not every one. The sample holds around 82,000 clones; about 78% are singletons and the top ten take 5.5%. Material: PBMCs. These receptors all come from a male donor in good health and CMV-seropositive.

This clone has just one count. The chain combines TRBV6-6 with TRBJ1-2, with D tentatively TRBD1 (5 bases). Germline CDR1 MNHNY, CDR2 SVGAGI (reference sequence). This CDR3 spans 14 amino acids. The germline V and J ends were trimmed by 6 bases and 2 bases, with 13 bases remaining between them. DNA of the CDR3: TGTGCCAGCAGCCACAGGCTCCCCAACTATGGCTACACCTTC. Its translation: CASSHRLPNYGYTF.

The chain combines TRBV27 with TRBJ2-7; the match to TRBD2 covers 8 bases. The trim removed 2 bases at V and 0 bases at J, leaving 3 bases unmatched. CDR3 length: 15 amino acids. The V gene's germline CDR1 is MNHEY and CDR2 SMNVEV (reference sequence). The DNA of the CDR3 is TGTGCCAGCAGTTTACGGGGGGGAAGCTCCTACGAGCAGTACTTC. Residues: CASSLRGGSSYEQYF.

The V gene is TRBV28, the J gene TRBJ1-1; 9 bases map to TRBD1. The V and J ends lost 7 bases and 1 base, in that order; junction bases with no gene match: 4. Germline V gene sequence: CDR1 MDHEN, CDR2 SYDVKM. The CDR3 length is 14 residues. DNA of the CDR3: TGTGCCAGCACCAGACAGGGGGGGAACACTGAAGCTTTCTTT. It translates to CASTRQGGNTEAFF.

The rearrangement links TRBV13 to TRBJ2-5; 7 bases are shared with TRBD2. Looked up from germline, CDR1 is PRHDT and CDR2 is FYEKMQ (reference sequence). After removal of 6 bases from V and 4 bases from J, the junction contained 5 bases not matched to a gene. The CDR3 extends over 13 amino acids. CDR3 region: CASSWGGSETQYF. In DNA form, the CDR3 reads TGTGCCAGCAGTTGGGGGGGGTCAGAGACCCAGTACTTC.

The chain recombines TRBV5-4 with TRBJ2-1; 9 bases map to TRBD2. Trimming cost V 4 bases and J 6 bases; bases outside gene matches: 2. The germline gives CDR1 SGHNT, CDR2 YYREEE (reference sequence). CDR3 length: 13 amino acids. The CDR3 nucleotides are TGTGCCAGCAGCAGACTAGCGGCCAATGAGCAGTTCTTC. It translates to CASSRLAANEQFF.

In nucleotides, the CDR3 is TGCGCCAGCAGCCCCCCTCCGGTAGCGGGGGGGCGAGAAGAGACCCAGTACTTC. Translated: CASSPPPVAGGREETQYF. This chain links TRBV4-1 with TRBJ2-5, with TRBD2 matching over 11 bases. This CDR3 has 18 residues. The germline CDR1 and CDR2 sequences are MGHRA and YSYEKL. Germline trimming cut 4 bases from V and 3 bases from J; bases unmatched to any gene: 13.

This clone was seen just once. Other nucleotide sequences in the sample specify the same CDR3. This CDR3 reads CASSISGYEQYF. CDR3 sequence (DNA): TGTGCCAGTAGCATCTCGGGATACGAGCAGTACTTC. This chain links TRBV19 with TRBJ2-7; tentative D call: TRBD2 (5 bases). Germline lookup yields CDR1 LNHDA and CDR2 SQIVND (reference sequence). The CDR3 contains 12 residues. The V end was cut by 6 bases, the J end by 4 bases, with 10 bases between.

This chain joins TRBV30 and TRBJ2-5, with D perhaps TRBD1 (6 bases). Germline loops: CDR1 GTSNPN, CDR2 SVGIG (reference sequence). This CDR3 is built from 13 residues. Trimming left V 3 bases short and J 4 bases short, with 12 bases between. This chain's CDR3 is CAWSFEGGETQYF. In DNA form, the CDR3 reads TGTGCCTGGAGCTTTGAAGGGGGAGAGACCCAGTACTTC.